This entry concerns a single T cell receptor (beta chain). In TCRdb, the PCR reads were re-called with MiXCR into one record per CDR3 protein. Among 15,000 to 20,000 distinct CDR3 sequences listed, 50% were seen once. CDR1 SGHTA and CDR2 FQGTGA come from the germline V gene. The CDR3 is 15 amino acids. V lost 8 bases and J lost 0, with 15 bases in between. These data are taken from a study of tumor-infiltrating lymphocytes in oesophageal squamous cell carcinoma. Specimen: esophageal tumor tissue. V is TRBV7-3 and J is TRBJ2-3; D is uncertain. The TCR comes from a male donor with esophageal squamous cell carcinoma. The CDR3 DNA reads as TGTGCCAGCTTCCGTGCGGCGGTTAGCACAGATACGCAGTATTTT. It codes for CASFRAAVSTDTQYF.